The 18 T cell receptor beta chains presented below share a single source sample, sequenced in a study of blood T cell repertoires in COVID-19. Here immunoSEQ multiplex PCR was the method, and the copy in TCRdb shows in-frame clones only, minus some. Altogether some 320,000 clones are present, roughly 90% being singletons, with the ten largest covering 2.6%. Sequenced: PBMCs or T cells enriched from blood (not recorded which). These receptors all come from a man between 60 and 75 years old who had recovered from COVID-19.

V and J are TRBV4-1 and TRBJ1-5, with a weak D call TRBD1 (6 bases). V lost 1 base and J 0 bases, leaving 10 bases between the germline ends. Germline V CDR1 and CDR2: MGHRA, YSYEKL. The CDR3 runs to 16 residues. In DNA form, the CDR3 reads TGCGCCAGCAGCCAAGGAGGGGGGGGTAGCAATCAGCCCCAGCATTTT. It yields the protein CASSQGGGGSNQPQHF.

The CDR3 sequence is CASSIQDRGDSPLHF. The CDR3 nucleotides read TGCGCCAGCAGCATACAGGACAGGGGGGATTCACCCCTCCACTTT. The chain uses TRBV5-1 and TRBJ1-6, with 10 bases identical to TRBD1. J was trimmed by 8 bases and V by 4 bases; bases with no gene match: 6. The CDR3 is 15 amino acids. Germline CDR1 and CDR2: SGHRS and YFSETQ.

The CDR3 nucleotides read TGCGCCAGCAGCCAATACCCCAGGGGTAATGAGCAGTTCTTC. It specifies CASSQYPRGNEQFF. The chain links TRBV4-3 to TRBJ2-1; tentatively, D is TRBD1 (6 bases). V was shortened by 2 bases and J by 7 bases, with 12 bases between the two germline ends. This CDR3 spans 14 amino acids. Per germline, CDR1 LGHNA and CDR2 YSLEER.

J is TRBJ1-3 and V is TRBV19; no reliable D call. The CDR3 length is 14 residues. CDR1 and CDR2 (germline): LNHDA, SQIVND (reference sequence). The V gene lost 7 bases and the J gene lost 0 bases, with 10 bases spanning the gap. The DNA for the CDR3 is TGTGCCAGTATGCGGCCAAGCTCTGGAAACACCATATATTTT. Translation: CASMRPSSGNTIYF.

V and J are TRBV3-1 (or the pseudogene TRBV3-2) and TRBJ1-5, with a tentative D call TRBD1 (6 bases). The CDR3 runs 15 residues. The V gene lost 4 bases and the J gene lost 0 bases, with 10 bases spanning the gap. Per germline, CDR1 LGHDT and CDR2 YNNKEL (reference sequence). For the CDR3, the DNA is TGTGCCAGCAGCCCGGGACACAATAGCAATCAGCCCCAGCATTTT. Encoded protein: CASSPGHNSNQPQHF.

The CDR3 sequence is CASSSGNTIYF. CDR3 coding DNA: TGTGCCAGCAGCAGCGGAAACACCATATATTTT. The chain is built from TRBV9 and TRBJ1-3, with D hard to call. The CDR3 loop spans 11 amino acids. The V gene's germline CDR1 is SGDLS and CDR2 YYNGEE. V was clipped by 4 bases and J by 4 bases, with 3 bases between them.

V and J are TRBV7-9 and TRBJ2-1, with D possibly TRBD1 on 5 matching bases. V lost 4 bases, J lost 8 bases, and 9 bases lay in between. The CDR3 sequence is 12 residues long. Germline V gene lookup returns CDR1 SEHNR and CDR2 FQNEAQ (reference sequence). The CDR3 sequence: CASSSRVDEQFF. The CDR3 DNA reads as TGTGCCAGCAGCTCCAGGGTGGATGAGCAGTTCTTC.

This chain uses TRBV27 with TRBJ2-1, with 8 bases lining up with TRBD2. CDR3 length: 14 amino acids. Losses at the gene ends were 5 bases for V and 7 bases for J; bases not matched to a gene: 7. Germline CDR1 and CDR2: MNHEY and SMNVEV (reference sequence). As DNA, the CDR3 is TGTGCCAGCAGTCCCAGACTAGCGCGTAATGAGCAGTTCTTC. Its protein product is CASSPRLARNEQFF.

This clone was seen more than once but under ten times. This chain links TRBV5-5 with TRBJ2-5, with 7 bases aligning to TRBD1. Per germline, CDR1 SGHKS and CDR2 YYEKEE (reference sequence). J lost 5 bases, V lost 3 bases, and 7 bases had no gene match. The CDR3 covers 14 residues. This chain's CDR3 is CASSSMTGKETQYF. CDR3 nucleotides: TGTGCCAGCAGCTCAATGACAGGGAAGGAGACCCAGTACTTC.

The chain employs TRBV29-1 and TRBJ2-3; D possibly corresponds to TRBD1 (6 bases). The CDR3 length is 14 residues. CDR1 and CDR2 (germline): SQVTM, ANQGSEA. Trimming took 7 bases from V and 2 from J, leaving 16 bases between them. The CDR3 nucleotides read TGCAGCGGGGGTTGGACAGAACACACAGATACGCAGTATTTT. Amino acid sequence: CSGGWTEHTDTQYF.

J is TRBJ1-4 and V is TRBV11-2; 8 bases agree with TRBD1. Germline V gene lookup returns CDR1 SGHAT and CDR2 FQNNGV. V gave up 5 bases and J gave up 7 bases; unmatched junction bases: 9. The CDR3 extends over 15 amino acids. The CDR3: CASSHSQGAREKLFF. In nucleotides, the CDR3 is TGTGCCAGCAGCCATTCGCAGGGGGCGCGTGAAAAACTGTTTTTT.

This chain uses TRBV3-1 (or the pseudogene TRBV3-2) with TRBJ2-7; D is perhaps TRBD2 (5 bases). The CDR3 covers 14 residues. In germline, CDR1 is LGHDT, CDR2 YNNKEL (reference sequence). V lost 4 bases and J lost 5, with 15 bases in between. The CDR3 DNA sequence: TGTGCCAGCAGCCTTCCGGGGAATTTTAACGAGCAGTACTTC. It translates to CASSLPGNFNEQYF.

J is TRBJ2-7 and V is TRBV16; the match to TRBD1 covers 7 bases. Trimming cost V 1 base and J 3 bases; bases outside gene matches: 15. This CDR3 is 18 amino acids long. From germline, CDR1 is KGHSY and CDR2 FQNENV. For the CDR3, the DNA is TGTGCCAGCAGCCAATGTGTGCGACAGGGACAAAACTGCTACGAGCAGTACTTC. Translating it yields CASSQCVRQGQNCYEQYF.

This rearrangement joins TRBV6-5 to TRBJ1-1; 7 nucleotides align to TRBD1. Per germline, CDR1 MNHEY and CDR2 SVGAGI. The CDR3 runs 14 residues. J lost 0 bases, V lost 4 bases, and 2 bases had no gene match. The CDR3 region is CASSLQGLNTEAFF. CDR3 nucleotides: TGTGCCAGCAGTTTACAGGGGTTGAACACTGAAGCTTTCTTT.

This chain uses TRBV2 with TRBJ1-3, with no clear D. Germline-derived CDR1 and CDR2 are SNHLY and FYNNEI. The length of the CDR3 is 14 residues. Trimming took 6 bases from V and 2 from J, leaving 11 bases between them. The CDR3 spells CASREGIAGNTIYF. The CDR3 nucleotides read TGTGCCAGCAGGGAGGGCATAGCTGGAAACACCATATATTTT.

As to this clone: Sequence at one end of the junction differs from germline and may be a read error. The gene calls are TRBV28 and TRBJ1-2, with 8 bases matching TRBD1. The V gene's germline CDR1 is MDHEN and CDR2 SYDVKM. The CDR3 runs to 17 residues. CDR3: CASSLSALGRDRSTRAF. The CDR3 DNA sequence: TGTGCCAGCAGTCTTTCCGCCCTGGGCCGGGACAGGTCAACGCGGGCCTTC.

V gene TRBV7-3 combines with J gene TRBJ2-2, with 7 bases identical to TRBD2. CDR3 size: 15 residues. Germline V gene sequence: CDR1 SGHTA, CDR2 FQGTGA. The J segment lost 1 base and the V segment lost 2 bases, leaving 1 base of the junction unmatched. CDR3 in DNA: TGTGCCAGCAGCTTAGCGGGAGAGAACACCGGGGAGCTGTTTTTT. This translates into CASSLAGENTGELFF.

The V and J genes are TRBV18 and TRBJ2-5; TRBD1 might be the D (5 bases). Trimming cost V 3 bases and J 4 bases, with 12 bases left between them. CDR3 size: 14 residues. Germline V gene lookup returns CDR1 KGHSH and CDR2 LQKENI. The CDR3, as DNA: TGTGCCAGCTCACCGAAGTGGGGCCCAGAGACCCAGTACTTC. This gives the protein CASSPKWGPETQYF.